These T cell receptor beta chains were read from a single sample in a study of blood T cells in healthy people across ages. MiXCR was run by TCRdb on the 5' RACE reads, yielding one entry per CDR3 protein. The repertoire holds some 640,000 distinct CDR3 sequences, with approximately 30% as singletons. Sequencing input: blood. These receptors were taken from an elderly woman in good health. CDR3s include the opening cysteine and the closing phenylalanine or tryptophan. D genes are given only for firm matches. A row's size may be missing; if present it is once, few, many or a size class.

>.|TRBJ2-7|TRBV5-1|many
CASSLDGYYEQYF
TGCGCCAGCAGCTTGGATGGGTACTACGAGCAGTACTTC
>.|TRBJ1-1|TRBV9|few
CASSAGGLLQNTEAFF
TGTGCCAGCAGCGCCGGAGGGTTGCTGCAGAACACTGAAGCTTTCTTT
>.|TRBJ1-2|TRBV20-1|.
CSARRSGGGCTF
TGCAGTGCCCGCAGATCTGGGGGTGGCTGCACCTTC
>.|TRBJ2-7|TRBV3-1|many
CASSQDPSYEQYF
TGTGCCAGCAGCCAAGATCCCTCCTACGAGCAGTACTTC
>TRBD1|TRBJ1-2|TRBV6-4|.
CASRAQGANGYTF
TGTGCCAGCAGAGCCCAGGGGGCTAATGGCTACACCTTC
>.|TRBJ2-2|TRBV5-7|once
CASSWGRQPSKNTGELFF
TGTGCCAGCAGCTGGGGCCGACAGCCCTCTAAGAACACCGGGGAGCTGTTTTTT
>.|TRBJ1-2|TRBV18|.
CASSPVGGADYGYTF
TGTGCCAGCTCCCCCGTGGGGGGCGCGGACTATGGCTACACCTTC
>.|TRBJ2-3|TRBV5-6|many
CASSPRSYRNTQYF
TGTGCCAGCAGTCCGAGGTCATACCGAAATACGCAGTATTTT
>.|TRBJ2-7|TRBV12-3/TRBV12-4|.
CASSFFQRATPSYEQYF
TGTGCCAGCAGTTTTTTCCAGCGGGCTACCCCTTCCTACGAGCAGTACTTC
>.|TRBJ2-3|TRBV7-9|many
CASSPGSSTDTQYF
TGTGCCAGCAGCCCAGGATCTAGCACAGATACGCAGTATTTT
>.|TRBJ1-2|TRBV25-1|few
CASSDFKGHDYGYTF
TGTGCCAGCAGTGATTTCAAGGGGCACGACTATGGCTACACCTTC
>TRBD1|TRBJ1-1|TRBV7-2|few
CASSPGGTGLREAFF
TGTGCCAGCAGCCCGGGGGGGACAGGGCTCAGGGAAGCTTTCTTT
>.|TRBJ2-3|TRBV12-3/TRBV12-4|few
CASRGGAGDTQYF
TGTGCCAGCAGGGGGGGGGCGGGAGATACGCAGTATTTT
>.|TRBJ1-2|TRBV30|few
CAWSVNGGHGYTF
TGTGCCTGGAGTGTAAATGGGGGACATGGCTACACCTTC
>.|TRBJ1-2|TRBV7-9|few
CASSLVLGGKYGYTF
TGTGCCAGCAGCTTAGTACTCGGCGGGAAATATGGCTACACCTTC
>TRBD1|TRBJ2-1|TRBV2|many
CASSERDRGLDEQFF
TGTGCCAGCAGTGAACGGGACAGGGGGCTGGATGAGCAGTTCTTC
>.|TRBJ2-5|TRBV20-1|many
CSARDSMKAQYF
TGCAGTGCTAGAGATTCTATGAAGGCCCAGTACTTC
>TRBD2|TRBJ2-4|TRBV16|few
CASSPGLAGGAKNIQYF
TGTGCCAGCAGCCCTGGACTAGCGGGAGGTGCCAAAAACATTCAGTACTTC
>.|TRBJ2-3|TRBV12-3/TRBV12-4|many
CASSLGPGGAADTQYF
TGTGCCAGCAGTTTGGGCCCGGGCGGCGCGGCAGATACGCAGTATTTT
>TRBD1|TRBJ1-5|TRBV2|few
CASRWNRGISNQPQHF
TGTGCCAGCAGGTGGAACAGGGGGATAAGCAATCAGCCCCAGCATTTT
>.|TRBJ1-1|TRBV5-1|many
CASSLDWGLTEAFF
TGCGCCAGCAGCTTGGACTGGGGGCTCACTGAAGCTTTCTTT
>.|TRBJ2-5|TRBV20-1|many
CSAARGGAETQYF
TGCAGTGCGGCCAGAGGGGGGGCAGAGACCCAGTACTTC